This entry lists 29 T cell receptor beta chains sequenced from one sample in a study of regulatory T cells in long-lasting Graves disease. Relying on iRepertoire HTBI primers and Arm-PCR of CDR3 regions, the team built TCR beta libraries. A single record per CDR3 protein comes from TCRdb applying MiXCR to the multiplex PCR reads. The table records more than 650,000 distinct CDR3 sequences, 30% of them present only once. As to time point: persistent/refractory GD, antithyroid drugs over 5 years with positive TRAb. RNA from PBMCs was the source of the TCR library. This specimen was peripheral blood mononuclear cells (PBMCs), taken when the disease was refractory, from a patient treated with antithyroid drugs. These receptors were taken from a female donor with Graves disease.

This clonotype was found a few times. The chain links TRBV27 to TRBJ1-4, with unresolved D. V was trimmed by 6 bases and J by 8 bases, leaving 19 bases between them. Germline V gene lookup returns CDR1 MNHEY and CDR2 SMNVEV (reference sequence). The CDR3 extends over 15 amino acids. CDR3 in amino acids: CASSPRDGLPEKLFF. DNA for the CDR3: TGTGCCAGCAGCCCCCGAGACGGCCTCCCCGAAAAACTGTTTTTT.

The chain couples TRBV29-1 to TRBJ1-1; D remains unclear. The CDR3 is 13 amino acids. Germline V gene data show CDR1 as SQVTM and CDR2 as ANQGSEA. The germline V and J ends were trimmed by 4 bases and 3 bases, with 12 bases remaining between them. For the CDR3, the DNA is TGCAGCGTTGGCGGGGAATCGGACACTGAAGCTTTCTTT. Translating it yields CSVGGESDTEAFF.

V usage is TRBV28 and J usage is TRBJ2-7; TRBD1 might be the D (6 bases). The CDR3 extends over 17 amino acids. Looked up from germline, CDR1 is MDHEN and CDR2 is SYDVKM. Deletions cut 6 bases from V and 7 bases from J, with 28 bases between. The CDR3 DNA reads as TGTGCCAGCAGGAAATACACAGGGCTAACCTATGGGCGGGAGCAGTACTTC. Translating gives CASRKYTGLTYGREQYF. Full variable domain (remainder filled in from reference TRBV28 and TRBJ2-7): DVKVTQSSRYLVKRTGEKVFLECVQDMDHENMFWYRQDPGLGLRLIYFSYDVKMKEKGDIPEGYSVSREKKERFSLILESASTNQTSMYLCASRKYTGLTYGREQYFGPGTRLTVT.

The CDR3 reads CASKRSDSPYGYTF. The CDR3 DNA sequence: TGTGCCAGCAAGCGCTCGGACAGCCCCTATGGCTACACCTTC. V gene TRBV12-3 or TRBV12-4 combines with J gene TRBJ1-2; the D gene is possibly TRBD1 (6 bases). Trimming took 7 bases from V and 4 from J, leaving 16 bases between them. The CDR3 length is 14 residues.

The J gene is TRBJ1-4, the V gene TRBV6-1; the D is unclear. Looked up from germline, CDR1 is MNHNS and CDR2 is SASEGT. The CDR3 is 20 amino acids. The V and J ends lost 2 bases and 5 bases respectively, with 27 bases between them. The DNA of the CDR3 is TGTGCCAGCAGTGAACTCCCGCGGGTGGGAGGCCGCGGGGAAAATGAAAAACTGTTTTTT. Its translation: CASSELPRVGGRGENEKLFF.

V and J are TRBV30 and TRBJ1-1; tentatively, D is TRBD1 (6 bases). The V end was cut by 0 bases, the J end by 6 bases, with 11 bases between. This CDR3 contains 13 residues. The V gene's germline CDR1 is GTSNPN and CDR2 SVGIG (reference sequence). CDR3 in amino acids: CAWSVIQGAEAFF. CDR3 bases: TGTGCCTGGAGTGTAATACAGGGAGCTGAAGCTTTCTTT.

The rearrangement uses TRBV30 and TRBJ1-1, with D perhaps TRBD1 (5 bases). The CDR3 is 12 amino acids. V was cut by 4 bases and J by 8 bases, with 14 bases left in between. CDR1 and CDR2 from the germline V gene are GTSNPN and SVGIG (reference sequence). Here the CDR3 DNA reads TGTGCCTGGACCGCGGGACCCGGAGAAGCTTTCTTT. Translating it yields CAWTAGPGEAFF.

This clonotype showed up just a few times. This chain links TRBV7-9 with TRBJ1-1; TRBD1 aligns across 8 bases. The CDR3 sequence is 15 residues long. The J segment lost 0 bases and the V segment lost 5 bases, leaving 5 bases of the junction unmatched. CDR1 and CDR2 (germline): SEHNR, FQNEAQ (reference sequence). CDR3 sequence: CASSAGQGLNTEAFF. CDR3 sequence (DNA): TGTGCCAGCAGCGCCGGACAGGGATTGAACACTGAAGCTTTCTTT.

This clonotype was seen at least ten times. The chain is built from TRBV2 and TRBJ2-2, with 7 bases lining up with TRBD1. This CDR3 region has 15 residues. The J segment lost 3 bases and the V segment lost 9 bases, leaving 10 bases of the junction unmatched. Germline-derived CDR1 and CDR2 are SNHLY and FYNNEI. The CDR3 spells CASRLTGSHTGELFF. The CDR3 nucleotides read TGTGCCAGTAGACTGACAGGGTCACACACCGGGGAGCTGTTTTTT.

This clonotype was counted at least ten times. The V call is TRBV2, the J call TRBJ2-5; possible D gene TRBD2, 6 bases. Germline V CDR1 and CDR2: SNHLY, FYNNEI. The CDR3 consists of 15 residues. V lost 3 bases and J 2 bases, leaving 13 bases between the germline ends. The CDR3: CASSDHSRGQETQYF. Written as DNA, the CDR3 is TGTGCCAGCAGTGACCACAGCCGGGGGCAAGAGACCCAGTACTTC.

This chain links TRBV10-3 with TRBJ1-1, with 11 bases fitting TRBD1. The CDR3 is 12 residues long. V trimming: 10 bases; J trimming: 6 bases; junction bases outside the gene matches: 4. Germline CDR1 and CDR2: ENHRY and SYGVKD. CDR3 coding DNA: TGTGCCAACAAGGGACAGGGGGCTGAAGCTTTCTTT. The encoded protein is CANKGQGAEAFF.

This clonotype was seen many times. The V and J genes are TRBV6-6 and TRBJ1-2; 7 positions match TRBD1. J lost 4 bases, V lost 0 bases, and 2 bases had no gene match. Germline lookup yields CDR1 MNHNY and CDR2 SVGAGI (reference sequence). The CDR3 loop spans 14 amino acids. In DNA form, the CDR3 reads TGTGCCAGCAGTTACTCGGACAGGTCCTATGGCTACACCTTC. This sequence encodes CASSYSDRSYGYTF.

In its sample, this clonotype was seen many times. The chain combines TRBV29-1 with TRBJ1-4; maybe TRBD1 (6 bases). The CDR3 runs to 16 residues. CDR1 is SQVTM and CDR2 is ANQGSEA in the germline V gene. V dropped 2 bases and J dropped 2 bases, with 15 bases sitting between them. CDR3 loop: CSVEFTGSGTNEKLFF. In DNA, the CDR3 is TGCAGCGTTGAATTTACAGGGTCGGGGACTAATGAAAAACTGTTTTTT.

The V and J genes are TRBV5-1 and TRBJ2-7; 10 bases are a match to TRBD2. CDR1 is SGHRS and CDR2 is YFSETQ in the germline V gene. The length of the CDR3 is 19 residues. V shed 1 base and J 1 base; nucleotides not matched to a gene: 14. This CDR3 reads CASSLSPPGLATGSYEQYF. In DNA form, the CDR3 reads TGCGCCAGCAGCTTGTCCCCGCCGGGACTAGCGACAGGATCCTACGAGCAGTACTTC.

Here the CDR3 reads CATSRRAGTSYEQYF. In nucleotides, the CDR3 is TGTGCCACCAGCAGAAGGGCGGGGACCTCCTACGAGCAGTACTTC. The chain uses TRBV15 and TRBJ2-7, with D possibly being TRBD2 (6 bases). This CDR3 has 15 amino acids. CDR1 LNHNV and CDR2 YYDKDF come from the germline V gene (reference sequence). V lost 2 bases, J lost 0 bases, and 11 bases lay in between. Supplemented by reference TRBV15 and TRBJ2-7, the full variable domain reads DAMVIQNPRYQVTQFGKPVTLSCSQTLNHNVMYWYQQKSSQAPKLLFHYYDKDFNNEADTPDNFQSRRPNTSFCFLDIRSPGLGDTAMYLCATSRRAGTSYEQYFGPGTRLTVT.

This clonotype was counted only a few times. The J gene is TRBJ2-5, the V gene TRBV12-3 or TRBV12-4; unclear D gene. This CDR3 is built from 12 residues. The V end lost 6 bases, the J end lost 5 bases, and 10 bases lay between the germline ends. This chain's CDR3 is CASSATRETQYF. The CDR3 DNA reads as TGTGCCAGCAGCGCGACCCGGGAGACCCAGTACTTC.

The CDR3 region has the DNA TGTGCCAGCAGCTTAGGTAGGGGGCAACGAAATCAGCCCCAGCATTTT. The encoded protein is CASSLGRGQRNQPQHF. V and J are TRBV11-2 and TRBJ1-5, with 7 bases identical to TRBD1. Trimming cost V 1 base and J 4 bases; bases outside gene matches: 7. Germline loops: CDR1 SGHAT, CDR2 FQNNGV. The CDR3 has 16 amino acids.

This chain joins TRBV6-1 and TRBJ2-1, with D unresolved. Germline values: CDR1 MNHNS, CDR2 SASEGT. The V and J ends lost 8 bases and 6 bases respectively, with 8 bases between them. The CDR3 spans 11 residues. CDR3 sequence: CASSRINEQFF. CDR3 bases: TGTGCCAGCTCACGTATCAATGAGCAGTTCTTC.

The rearrangement joins TRBV5-1 to TRBJ2-7, with 8 bases matching TRBD1. The better agreement between TRBJ2-1 and the DNA end casts doubt on the J call. Germline V CDR1 and CDR2: SGHRS, YFSETQ. The CDR3 contains 14 residues. Written as DNA, the CDR3 is TGCGCCAGCAGCTCATACAGGGGGACCTATGAGCAGTTCTTC. This translates into CASSSYRGTYEQFF.

This clonotype was found a few times. The V gene is TRBV24-1, the J gene TRBJ1-2, with 7 bases lining up with TRBD1. After removal of 4 bases from V and 1 base from J, the junction contained 5 bases not matched to a gene. CDR3 length: 15 residues. CDR1 KGHDR and CDR2 SFDVKD come from the germline V gene. CDR3 in amino acids: CATSDYGQDNYGYTF. DNA of the CDR3: TGTGCCACCAGTGACTACGGACAGGATAACTATGGCTACACCTTC.

There are a few counts of this clonotype. The rearrangement uses TRBV20-1 and TRBJ2-5; tentatively, D is TRBD1 (6 bases). The CDR3 consists of 13 residues. Trimming stripped 4 bases from V and 0 bases from J, with 9 bases between. The germline V gene encodes CDR1 DFQATT and CDR2 SNEGSKA (reference sequence). Here the CDR3 reads CSATRDNQETQYF. The CDR3 coding sequence is TGCAGTGCTACACGGGACAACCAAGAGACCCAGTACTTC.

The chain is built from TRBV5-1 and TRBJ2-7; D is ambiguous. Germline V lookup: CDR1 SGHRS, CDR2 YFSETQ. The ends were cut back, 0 bases at V and 2 bases at J, with 12 bases in the middle. The CDR3 length is 15 residues. The CDR3 DNA is TGCGCCAGCAGCTTGGCTGGCCCTCCAGCCTACGAGCAGTACTTC. This gives the protein CASSLAGPPAYEQYF.

V is TRBV19 and J is TRBJ1-1; D may be TRBD1 (5 bases). Germline V CDR1 and CDR2: LNHDA, SQIVND (reference sequence). Trimming pared 9 bases from V and 7 bases from J, leaving 24 bases between. This CDR3 spans 15 amino acids. CDR3: CARSLTGGAGDEAFF. In DNA, the CDR3 is TGTGCCAGGAGCCTCACCGGCGGGGCAGGCGATGAAGCTTTCTTT.

V usage is TRBV30 and J usage is TRBJ1-5; D not resolved. This CDR3 is 14 amino acids long. Per the germline V gene, CDR1 is GTSNPN and CDR2 is SVGIG (reference sequence). The germline V and J ends were trimmed by 2 bases and 3 bases, with 11 bases remaining between them. The CDR3 reads CAWSLGRFNQPQHF. CDR3 nucleotides: TGTGCCTGGAGTTTAGGCCGTTTCAATCAGCCCCAGCATTTT.

This clonotype was detected only a few times. The CDR3 region is CSVASGGFSEQYF. CDR3 DNA sequence: TGCAGCGTTGCCTCAGGGGGCTTCTCCGAGCAGTACTTC. V gene TRBV29-1 combines with J gene TRBJ2-7; TRBD1 agrees at 8 bases. Per the germline V gene, CDR1 is SQVTM and CDR2 is ANQGSEA. J lost 6 bases, V lost 4 bases, and 8 bases had no gene match. This CDR3 contains 13 residues.

In its sample, this clonotype was seen a few times. The chain uses TRBV20-1 and TRBJ2-7; 8 bases line up with TRBD2. The length of the CDR3 is 14 residues. With 3 bases clipped from V and 1 base from J, the junction kept 5 bases outside the gene matches. Germline-derived CDR1 and CDR2 are DFQATT and SNEGSKA (reference sequence). The CDR3: CSARRAGESYEQYF. In nucleotides, the CDR3 is TGCAGTGCTAGGCGAGCGGGAGAGTCCTACGAGCAGTACTTC.

This clonotype has just a few counts. The chain's CDR3 is CAWSTQGGRGAFF. In DNA form, the CDR3 reads TGTGCCTGGAGTACACAGGGGGGACGGGGAGCTTTCTTT. The V call is TRBV30, the J call TRBJ1-1; 8 nucleotides match TRBD1. The CDR3 has 13 amino acids. CDR1 GTSNPN and CDR2 SVGIG come from the germline V gene (reference sequence). J was trimmed by 10 bases and V by 2 bases; bases with no gene match: 9. Drawing the rest from reference TRBV30 and TRBJ1-1, the complete variable domain is SQTIHQWPATLVQPVGSPLSLECTVEGTSNPNLYWYRQAAGRGLQLLFYSVGIGQISSEVPQNLSASRPQDRQFILSSKKLLLSDSGFYLCAWSTQGGRGAFFGQGTRLTVV.

This chain connects TRBV12-3 or TRBV12-4 to TRBJ1-5; D remains ambiguous. Trimming took off 1 base at V and 1 base at J, with 14 bases between the two ends. The CDR3 contains 17 residues. CDR3 in DNA: TGTGCCAGCAGTTTAGTCGGCTCCCTAATAAGCAATCAGCCCCAGCATTTT. Its translation is CASSLVGSLISNQPQHF.

This clonotype came up many times. At one end, the junction sequence differs from germline, possibly due to a read error. This rearrangement joins TRBV5-1 to TRBJ1-1, with TRBD1 matching 10 bases. This CDR3 has 15 residues. Per germline, CDR1 SGHRS and CDR2 YFSETQ. CDR3 sequence reads: CASSSRTGGITEAFF. CDR3 DNA: TGTGCCAGCAGTTCAAGGACAGGGGGGATCACTGAAGCTTTCTTT. The full variable domain, completed using reference TRBV5-1 and TRBJ1-1, is KAGVTQTPRYLIKTRGQQVTLSCSPISGHRSVSWYQQTPGQGLQFLFEYFSETQRNKGNFPGRFSGRQFSNSRSEMNVSTLELGDSALYLCASSSRTGGITEAFFGQGTRLTVV.